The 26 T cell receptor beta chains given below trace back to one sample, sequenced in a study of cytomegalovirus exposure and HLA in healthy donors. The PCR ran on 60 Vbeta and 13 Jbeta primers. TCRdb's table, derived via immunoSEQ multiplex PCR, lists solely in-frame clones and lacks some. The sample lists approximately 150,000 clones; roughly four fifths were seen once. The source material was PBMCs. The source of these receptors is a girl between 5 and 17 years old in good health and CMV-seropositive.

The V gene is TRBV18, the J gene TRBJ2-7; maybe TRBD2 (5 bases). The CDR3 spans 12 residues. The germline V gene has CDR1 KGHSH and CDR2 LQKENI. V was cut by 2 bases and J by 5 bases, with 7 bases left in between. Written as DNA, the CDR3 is TGTGCCAGCTCACCAGTGAGGGACGAGCAGTACTTC. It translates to CASSPVRDEQYF.

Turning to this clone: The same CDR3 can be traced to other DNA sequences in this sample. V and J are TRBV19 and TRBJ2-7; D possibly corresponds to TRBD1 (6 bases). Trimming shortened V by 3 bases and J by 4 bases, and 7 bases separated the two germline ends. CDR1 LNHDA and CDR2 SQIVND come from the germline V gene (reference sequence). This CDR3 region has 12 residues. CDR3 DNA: TGTGCCAGTAGTATGAGGGGGTACGAGCAGTACTTC. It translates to CASSMRGYEQYF.

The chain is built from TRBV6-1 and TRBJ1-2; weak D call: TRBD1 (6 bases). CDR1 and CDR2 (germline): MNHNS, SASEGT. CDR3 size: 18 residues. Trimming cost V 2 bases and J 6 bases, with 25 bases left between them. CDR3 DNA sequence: TGTGCCAGCAGTGAATTTTTTGAACAGGGCCTGGCAAACGATGGCTACACCTTC. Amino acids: CASSEFFEQGLANDGYTF.

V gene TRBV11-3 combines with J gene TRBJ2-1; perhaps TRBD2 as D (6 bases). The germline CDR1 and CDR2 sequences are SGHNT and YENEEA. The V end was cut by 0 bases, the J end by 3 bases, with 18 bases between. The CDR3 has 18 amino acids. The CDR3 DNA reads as TGTGCCAGCAGCTTAGATCTTATCACTAGCAGTATCTACAATGAGCAGTTCTTC. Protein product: CASSLDLITSSIYNEQFF.

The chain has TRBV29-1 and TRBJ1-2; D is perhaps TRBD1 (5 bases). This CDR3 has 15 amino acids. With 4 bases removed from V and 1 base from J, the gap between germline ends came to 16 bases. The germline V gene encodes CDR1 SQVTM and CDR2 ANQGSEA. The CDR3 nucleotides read TGCAGCGTTGGGGGCGTAAGGCAAGATAACTATGGCTACACCTTC. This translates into CSVGGVRQDNYGYTF.

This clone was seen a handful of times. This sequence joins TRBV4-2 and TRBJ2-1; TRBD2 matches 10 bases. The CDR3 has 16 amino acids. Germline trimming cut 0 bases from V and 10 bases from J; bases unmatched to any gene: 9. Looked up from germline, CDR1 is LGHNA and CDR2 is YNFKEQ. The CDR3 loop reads CASSQDHSGGANEQFF. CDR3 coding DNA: TGTGCCAGCAGCCAAGATCACAGCGGGGGGGCTAACGAGCAGTTCTTC.

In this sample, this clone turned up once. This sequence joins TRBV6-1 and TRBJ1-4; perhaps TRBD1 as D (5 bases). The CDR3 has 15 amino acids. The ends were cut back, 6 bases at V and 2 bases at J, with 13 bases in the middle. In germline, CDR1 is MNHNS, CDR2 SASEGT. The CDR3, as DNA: TGTGCCAGCAGCTTTCGACGGGGGACTAATGAAAAACTGTTTTTT. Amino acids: CASSFRRGTNEKLFF.

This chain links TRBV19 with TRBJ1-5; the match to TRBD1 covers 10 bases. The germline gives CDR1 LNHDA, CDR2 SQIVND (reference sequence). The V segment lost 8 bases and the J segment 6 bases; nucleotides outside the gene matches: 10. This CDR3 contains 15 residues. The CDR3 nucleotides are TGTGCCAGTTCCTCGGGACAGGGGTGGGGTCAGCCCCAGCATTTT. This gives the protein CASSSGQGWGQPQHF.

Here the CDR3 reads CASSSTGIRETQYF. CDR3 bases: TGTGCCAGCAGCTCAACAGGGATACGAGAGACCCAGTACTTC. The rearrangement joins TRBV7-9 to TRBJ2-5; TRBD1 is a possible D gene (6 bases). V lost 4 bases and J lost 4, with 13 bases in between. The germline V gene has CDR1 SEHNR and CDR2 FQNEAQ (reference sequence). CDR3 length equals 14 residues.

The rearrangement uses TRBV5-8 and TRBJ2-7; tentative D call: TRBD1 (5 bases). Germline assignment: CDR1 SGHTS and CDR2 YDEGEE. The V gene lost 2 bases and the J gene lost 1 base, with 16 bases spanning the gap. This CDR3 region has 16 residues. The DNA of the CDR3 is TGTGCCAGCAGCTTTCTCTTGCAGGGCCCGTCCTACGAGCAGTACTTC. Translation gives CASSFLLQGPSYEQYF.

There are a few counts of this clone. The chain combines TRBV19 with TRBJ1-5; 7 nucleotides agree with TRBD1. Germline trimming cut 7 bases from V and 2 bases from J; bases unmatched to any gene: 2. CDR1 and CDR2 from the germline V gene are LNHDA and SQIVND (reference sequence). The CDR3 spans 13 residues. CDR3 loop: CASNDRGNQPQHF. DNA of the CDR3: TGTGCCAGTAACGACAGGGGCAATCAGCCCCAGCATTTT. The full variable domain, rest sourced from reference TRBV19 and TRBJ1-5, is DGGITQSPKYLFRKEGQNVTLSCEQNLNHDAMYWYRQDPGQGLRLIYYSQIVNDFQKGDIAEGYSVSREKKESFPLTVTSAQKNPTAFYLCASNDRGNQPQHFGDGTRLSIL.

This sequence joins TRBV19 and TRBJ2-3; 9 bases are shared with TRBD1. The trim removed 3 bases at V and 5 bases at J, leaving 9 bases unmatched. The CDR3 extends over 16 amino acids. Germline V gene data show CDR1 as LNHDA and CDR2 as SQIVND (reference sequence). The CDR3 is CASSILSTGGLDTQYF. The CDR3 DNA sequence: TGTGCCAGTAGTATTCTATCGACAGGGGGGTTAGATACGCAGTATTTT.

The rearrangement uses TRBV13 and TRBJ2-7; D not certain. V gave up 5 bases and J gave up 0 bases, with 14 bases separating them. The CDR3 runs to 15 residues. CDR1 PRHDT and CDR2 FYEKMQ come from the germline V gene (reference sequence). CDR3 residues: CASSHVLGNSYEQYF. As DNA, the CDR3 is TGTGCCAGCAGCCACGTTTTGGGCAACTCCTACGAGCAGTACTTC.

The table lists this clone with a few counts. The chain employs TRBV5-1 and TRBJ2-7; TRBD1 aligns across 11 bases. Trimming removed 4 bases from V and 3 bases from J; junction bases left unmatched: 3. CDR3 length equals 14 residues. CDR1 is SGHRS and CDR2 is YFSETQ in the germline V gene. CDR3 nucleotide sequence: TGCGCCAGCAGCCAGGGACAGGGGGGCTACGAGCAGTACTTC. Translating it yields CASSQGQGGYEQYF.

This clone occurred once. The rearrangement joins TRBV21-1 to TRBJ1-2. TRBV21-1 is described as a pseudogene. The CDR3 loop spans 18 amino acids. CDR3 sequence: CASTISSGDGRVMHGYTF. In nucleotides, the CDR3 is TGTGCCAGCACCATATCCTCAGGGGATGGGAGGGTCATGCATGGCTACACCTTC.

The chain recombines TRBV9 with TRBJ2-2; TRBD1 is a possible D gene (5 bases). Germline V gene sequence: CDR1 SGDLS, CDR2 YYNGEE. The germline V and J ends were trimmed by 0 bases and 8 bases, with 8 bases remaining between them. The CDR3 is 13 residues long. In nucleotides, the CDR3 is TGTGCCAGCAGCGTAGGCAGGGCTGGGGAGCTGTTTTTT. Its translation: CASSVGRAGELFF.

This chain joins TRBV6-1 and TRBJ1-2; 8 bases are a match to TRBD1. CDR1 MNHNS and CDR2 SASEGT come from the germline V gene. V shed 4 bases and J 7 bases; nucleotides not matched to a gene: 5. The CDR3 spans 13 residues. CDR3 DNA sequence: TGTGCCAGCAGTGGGCCAGGGGGCCGTGGCTACACCTTC. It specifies CASSGPGGRGYTF.

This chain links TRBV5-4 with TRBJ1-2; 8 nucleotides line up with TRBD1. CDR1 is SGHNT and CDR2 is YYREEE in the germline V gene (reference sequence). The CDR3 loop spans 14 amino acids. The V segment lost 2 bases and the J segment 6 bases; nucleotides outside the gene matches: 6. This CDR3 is CASSFLGQGDGYTF. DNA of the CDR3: TGTGCCAGCAGCTTCCTCGGACAGGGAGATGGCTACACCTTC.

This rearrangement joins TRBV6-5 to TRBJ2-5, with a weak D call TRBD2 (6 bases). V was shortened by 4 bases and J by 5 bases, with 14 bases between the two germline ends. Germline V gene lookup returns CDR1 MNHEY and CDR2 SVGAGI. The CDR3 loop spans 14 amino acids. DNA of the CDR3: TGTGCCAGCAGTTTCGGGCTAGCGAGGGAGACCCAGTACTTC. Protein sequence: CASSFGLARETQYF.

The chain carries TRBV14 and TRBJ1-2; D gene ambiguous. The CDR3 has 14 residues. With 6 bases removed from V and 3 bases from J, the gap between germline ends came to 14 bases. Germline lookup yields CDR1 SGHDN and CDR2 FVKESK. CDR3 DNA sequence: TGTGCCAGCAGTTGGAGTGGGAGCGACTATGGCTACACCTTC. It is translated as CASSWSGSDYGYTF.

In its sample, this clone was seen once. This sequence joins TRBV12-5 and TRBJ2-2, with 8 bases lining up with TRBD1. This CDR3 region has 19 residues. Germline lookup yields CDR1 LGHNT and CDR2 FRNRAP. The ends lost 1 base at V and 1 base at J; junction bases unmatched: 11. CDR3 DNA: TGTGCTAGTGGTTTGGACCAATACAGGGGGGCGCTGAACACCGGGGAGCTGTTTTTT. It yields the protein CASGLDQYRGALNTGELFF.

The CDR3 bases are TGTGCCAGCAGCTTAGCCCCAGGGCTGGGGGCCAACGTCCTGACTTTC. Translated, it gives CASSLAPGLGANVLTF. The chain links TRBV7-8 to TRBJ2-6; TRBD1 is a possible D gene (5 bases). The CDR3 has 16 residues. Per the germline V gene, CDR1 is SGHVS and CDR2 is FQNEAQ. V was cut by 0 bases and J by 4 bases, with 10 bases left in between.

CDR3: CALTVRDTQYF. For the CDR3, the DNA is TGTGCCTTGACAGTCAGAGATACGCAGTATTTT. This chain links TRBV30 with TRBJ2-3, with D perhaps TRBD1 (5 bases). V lost 7 bases and J lost 5, with 10 bases in between. The CDR3 loop spans 11 amino acids. Germline V gene data show CDR1 as GTSNPN and CDR2 as SVGIG (reference sequence).

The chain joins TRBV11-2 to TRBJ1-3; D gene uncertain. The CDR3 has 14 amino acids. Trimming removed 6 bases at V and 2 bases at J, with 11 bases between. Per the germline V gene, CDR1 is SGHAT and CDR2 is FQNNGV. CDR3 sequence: CASRAGGTGNTIYF. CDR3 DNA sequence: TGTGCCAGCAGAGCAGGAGGTACTGGAAACACCATATATTTT.

In nucleotides, the CDR3 is TGTGCCAGCAGCCCTCCGGGACAGGGCTACAATGAGCAGTTCTTC. Its translation is CASSPPGQGYNEQFF. This chain links TRBV9 with TRBJ2-1; 9 nucleotides line up with TRBD1. The CDR3 length is 15 residues. V shed 4 bases, J shed 3 bases, and the junction held 5 bases outside the gene matches. CDR1 is SGDLS, CDR2 YYNGEE, per germline.

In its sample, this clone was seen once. The chain's CDR3 is CASSPRLGQGFCNQPQHF. CDR3 bases: TGTGCCAGCAGCCCCCGACTTGGACAGGGTTTTTGTAATCAGCCCCAGCATTTT. The gene calls are TRBV21-1 and TRBJ1-5; whether TRBD1, the table's D call, matches the DNA was not checked. TRBV21-1 represents a pseudogene. This CDR3 has 18 residues.